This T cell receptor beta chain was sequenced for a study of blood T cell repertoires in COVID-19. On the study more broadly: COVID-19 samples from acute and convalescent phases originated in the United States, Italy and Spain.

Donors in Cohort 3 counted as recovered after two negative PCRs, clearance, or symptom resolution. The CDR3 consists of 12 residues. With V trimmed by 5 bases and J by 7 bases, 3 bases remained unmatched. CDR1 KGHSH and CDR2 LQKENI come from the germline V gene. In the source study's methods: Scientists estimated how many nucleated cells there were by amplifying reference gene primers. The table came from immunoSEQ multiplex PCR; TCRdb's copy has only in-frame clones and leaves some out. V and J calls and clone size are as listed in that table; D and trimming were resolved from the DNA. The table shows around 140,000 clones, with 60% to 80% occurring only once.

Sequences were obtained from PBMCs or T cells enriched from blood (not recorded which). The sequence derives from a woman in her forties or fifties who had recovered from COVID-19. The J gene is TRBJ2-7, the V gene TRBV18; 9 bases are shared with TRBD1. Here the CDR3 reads CASSTGGWEQYF. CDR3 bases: TGTGCCAGCTCAACAGGGGGCTGGGAGCAGTACTTC. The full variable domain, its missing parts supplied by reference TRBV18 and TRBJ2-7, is NAGVMQNPRHLVRRRGQEARLRCSPMKGHSHVYWYRQLPEEGLKFMVYLQKENIIDESGMPKERFSAEFPKEGPSILRIQQVVRGDSAAYFCASSTGGWEQYFGPGTRLTVT.